One and the same sample provided the 16 T cell receptor beta chains below, sequenced in a study of blood T cells in healthy people across ages (dated by TCRdb to about 2015). Library construction relied on 5' RACE. This sample was sequenced with an Illumina HiSeq 2500. A second PCR of roughly 7 to 11 cycles was run with a J-beta primer mix and a sample-barcoded 5' primer. The raw public reads went through TCRdb reprocessing: fastp at Q25, MiXCR clone calling, in-frame beta chains kept. Rows with one shared CDR3 protein collapse into an entry with the most common genes and DNA. The sample table contains roughly 1,500,000 distinct CDR3 sequences; only one count was recorded for roughly 30% of them. The top ten clones comprise approximately 11% of the sample. The sequencing input was blood. These receptors came from a woman aged 25 to 45 in good health.

At least ten counts were recorded for this clonotype. This chain uses TRBV27 with TRBJ2-1, with 15 bases that match TRBD2. This CDR3 is 16 amino acids long. V was pared by 5 bases and J by 4 bases, with 3 bases of the junction left unmatched. CDR1 is MNHEY and CDR2 is SMNVEV in the germline V gene (reference sequence). The CDR3 bases are TGTGCCAGCAGTCCTGGGACTAGCGGGGGGTACAATGAGCAGTTCTTC. This codes for CASSPGTSGGYNEQFF.

This clonotype appeared a few times. This sequence joins TRBV9 and TRBJ1-5; D not certain. Germline CDR1 SGDLS, CDR2 YYNGEE. Between the trimmed V and J ends, which lost 4 bases and 0 bases, there was a span of 11 bases. CDR3 length: 15 amino acids. The CDR3 sequence: CASSPLSDSNQPQHF. CDR3 nucleotides: TGTGCCAGCAGCCCACTAAGTGATAGCAATCAGCCCCAGCATTTT. Supplemented by reference TRBV9 and TRBJ1-5, the full variable domain reads DSGVTQTPKHLITATGQRVTLRCSPRSGDLSVYWYQQSLDQGLQFLIQYYNGEERAKGNILERFSAQQFPDLHSELNLSSLELGDSALYFCASSPLSDSNQPQHFGDGTRLSIL.

The chain combines TRBV4-1 with TRBJ2-7, with TRBD1 identical over 7 bases. The CDR3 totals 15 residues. CDR1 MGHRA and CDR2 YSYEKL come from the germline V gene. The V gene end was trimmed by 0 bases and the J gene end by 7 bases; junction bases not matched to a gene: 9. The CDR3 reads CASSQDPGTVREQYF. The CDR3 nucleotides read TGCGCCAGCAGCCAAGATCCAGGGACAGTACGGGAGCAGTACTTC.

This clonotype has a handful of counts. The gene calls are TRBV30 and TRBJ2-5; the match to TRBD2 covers 9 bases. Germline-derived CDR1 and CDR2 are GTSNPN and SVGIG (reference sequence). The CDR3 length is 15 residues. V lost 3 bases and J lost 4; bases outside the gene matches: 9. CDR3 bases: TGTGCCTGGAGCCGACTAGCGGCAAAGGGAGAGACCCAGTACTTC. This encodes CAWSRLAAKGETQYF.

The chain employs TRBV4-2 and TRBJ2-7, with D perhaps TRBD1 (6 bases). CDR1 and CDR2 from the germline V gene are LGHNA and YNFKEQ. The V end was cut by 0 bases, the J end by 6 bases, with 18 bases between. The CDR3 contains 16 residues. The CDR3 loop is CASSQEGTGKFAEQYF. The CDR3 DNA follows: TGTGCCAGCAGCCAAGAAGGCACAGGGAAGTTCGCCGAGCAGTACTTC.

The CDR3 protein is CASSSYILAGAIFNEQFF. CDR3 DNA sequence: TGCGCCAGCAGCTCCTACATACTAGCGGGAGCAATTTTCAATGAGCAGTTCTTC. The J gene is TRBJ2-1, the V gene TRBV5-1, with 11 positions matching TRBD2. There are 18 residues in the CDR3. V trimming: 3 bases; J trimming: 6 bases; junction bases outside the gene matches: 14. Germline CDR1 and CDR2: SGHRS and YFSETQ.

This clonotype was recorded a few times. The genes are TRBV6-2 or TRBV6-3 and TRBJ2-2, with 7 bases matching TRBD2. Germline-derived CDR1 and CDR2 are MNHEY and SVGEGT. Trimming cost V 6 bases and J 7 bases; bases outside gene matches: 14. This CDR3 has 16 residues. In DNA, the CDR3 is TGTGCCAGCAGGGAACTGGGAGCGGGGAAAGGCGGGGAGCTGTTTTTT. Residues: CASRELGAGKGGELFF.

This rearrangement joins TRBV5-1 to TRBJ1-1; 8 positions agree with TRBD1. The CDR3 is made up of 16 amino acids. Trimming took 0 bases from V and 1 from J; bases not matched to a gene: 5. The V gene's germline CDR1 is SGHRS and CDR2 YFSETQ. Written as DNA, the CDR3 is TGCGCCAGCAGCTTGGGGACAGGGACCAGGAACACTGAAGCTTTCTTT. It codes for CASSLGTGTRNTEAFF.

J is TRBJ1-6 and V is TRBV3-1; TRBD1 agrees at 9 bases. V gave up 4 bases and J gave up 10 bases; unmatched junction bases: 2. Germline loops: CDR1 LGHDT, CDR2 YNNKEL (reference sequence). The CDR3 has 13 amino acids. The CDR3 DNA reads TGTGCCAGCAGCCCCGACAGGGGGTCACCCCTCCACTTT. Translation: CASSPDRGSPLHF.

With respect to this clonotype: The junction differs from germline at one of its ends, possibly a read error. The CDR3 DNA reads as TGTGCCAGCAGACAAGAACCGACTAGCGGGATGACCTACGAGCAGTACTTC. Encoded protein: CASRQEPTSGMTYEQYF. The chain recombines TRBV4-2 with TRBJ2-5, with 11 bases fitting TRBD2. Judging by the DNA end, TRBJ2-7 fits better; the J call may be wrong. The germline CDR1 and CDR2 sequences are LGHNA and YNFKEQ. The CDR3 totals 17 residues.

The chain couples TRBV9 to TRBJ2-1; D may be TRBD1 or TRBD2 (6 bases each). Trimming removed 4 bases at V and 0 bases at J, with 20 bases between. Germline lookup yields CDR1 SGDLS and CDR2 YYNGEE. This CDR3 has 18 residues. This CDR3 reads CASSHEGGPHSSYNEQFF. CDR3 in DNA: TGTGCCAGCAGCCACGAGGGGGGCCCCCATAGCTCCTACAATGAGCAGTTCTTC.

The chain uses TRBV9 and TRBJ2-7; 9 bases align to TRBD1. The CDR3 is 14 amino acids. CDR1 SGDLS and CDR2 YYNGEE come from the germline V gene. Germline trimming cut 7 bases from V and 6 bases from J; bases unmatched to any gene: 11. Written as DNA, the CDR3 is TGTGCCAGCGGACCTAGCAGGACAGGGGTCGAGCAGTACTTC. Its protein product is CASGPSRTGVEQYF.

This clonotype was seen only a few times. This chain joins TRBV4-2 and TRBJ2-7; 12 bases are a match to TRBD2. Per the germline V gene, CDR1 is LGHNA and CDR2 is YNFKEQ. This CDR3 spans 20 amino acids. Trimming took 1 base from V and 4 from J; bases not matched to a gene: 17. As DNA, the CDR3 is TGTGCCAGCAGCCAAGGACCATTTACCCTCACTAGCGGGGGGTGGTACGAGCAGTACTTC. This gives the protein CASSQGPFTLTSGGWYEQYF.

The chain combines TRBV12-5 with TRBJ2-3; 7 nucleotides agree with TRBD2. Germline lookup yields CDR1 LGHNT and CDR2 FRNRAP. Germline trimming cut 1 base from V and 1 base from J; bases unmatched to any gene: 5. CDR3 length: 16 amino acids. The CDR3 DNA is TGTGCTAGTGGTTTGGGGGGACGGGGGGGCACAGATACGCAGTATTTT. Its translation is CASGLGGRGGTDTQYF. The variable domain in full, with the rest retrieved from reference TRBV12-5 and TRBJ2-3, is DARVTQTPRHKVTEMGQEVTMRCQPILGHNTVFWYRQTMMQGLELLAYFRNRAPLDDSGMPKDRFSAEMPDATLATLKIQPSEPRDSAVYFCASGLGGRGGTDTQYFGPGTRLTVL.

The V gene is TRBV4-1, the J gene TRBJ2-2, with D unclear. The germline CDR1 and CDR2 sequences are MGHRA and YSYEKL. CDR3 length equals 14 residues. Trimming took off 1 base at V and 5 bases at J, with 8 bases between the two ends. The CDR3 is CASSQGLVTGELFF. As DNA, the CDR3 is TGCGCCAGCAGCCAAGGACTTGTTACCGGGGAGCTGTTTTTT.

This clonotype was picked up a small number of times. The chain couples TRBV29-1 to TRBJ2-7; 7 bases fit TRBD2. Germline trimming cut 2 bases from V and 3 bases from J; bases unmatched to any gene: 4. Germline CDR1 and CDR2: SQVTM and ANQGSEA. This CDR3 spans 13 amino acids. This CDR3 reads CSVEFPGGYEQYF. In DNA form, the CDR3 reads TGCAGCGTTGAATTCCCGGGGGGCTACGAGCAGTACTTC.